One TCR beta chain is described in this entry. This sample stems from a study of T-cell reconstitution after alpha-beta-depleted transplantation in children. CDR3 length: 13 amino acids. Losses at the gene ends were 3 bases for V and 10 bases for J; bases not matched to a gene: 6. Germline V lookup: CDR1 SGHTA, CDR2 FQGNSA. Unique molecular identifiers were built into the TCRbeta library. TCRdb fed the PCR reads into MiXCR, producing one record per CDR3 protein. The sample gives about 360,000 distinct CDR3 sequences, 13% of which show up once; about 4.5% is in the top ten. The specimen comprised PBMCs, sampled from the stem cell graft. V gene TRBV7-2 combines with J gene TRBJ2-1; 7 nucleotides match TRBD1. The TCR was taken from a human donor who donated a stem cell graft to a child with Fanconi anemia. The CDR3 region has the DNA TGTGCCAGCAGCTTCAGGGGGTCGGGCGAGCAGTTCTTC. Its protein product is CASSFRGSGEQFF. Looking up the rest from reference TRBV7-2 and TRBJ2-1 gives the full variable domain: GAGVSQSPSNKVTEKGKDVELRCDPISGHTALYWYRQSLGQGLEFLIYFQGNSAPDKSGLPSDRFSAERTGGSVSTLTIQRTQQEDSAVYLCASSFRGSGEQFFGPGTRLTVL.